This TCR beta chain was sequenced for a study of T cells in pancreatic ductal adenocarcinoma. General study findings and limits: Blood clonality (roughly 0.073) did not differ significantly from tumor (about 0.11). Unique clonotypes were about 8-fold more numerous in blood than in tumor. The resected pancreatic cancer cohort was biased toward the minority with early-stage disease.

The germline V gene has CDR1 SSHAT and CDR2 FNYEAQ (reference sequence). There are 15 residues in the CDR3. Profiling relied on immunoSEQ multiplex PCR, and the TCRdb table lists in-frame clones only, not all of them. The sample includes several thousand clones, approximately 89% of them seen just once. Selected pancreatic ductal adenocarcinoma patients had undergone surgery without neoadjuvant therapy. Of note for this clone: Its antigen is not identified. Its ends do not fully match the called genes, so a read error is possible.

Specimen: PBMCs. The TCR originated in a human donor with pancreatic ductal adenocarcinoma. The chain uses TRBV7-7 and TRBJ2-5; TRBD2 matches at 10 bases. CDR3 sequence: CASSLEASGGRTQYF. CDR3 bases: TGTGCTAGCAGCTTAGAGGCTAGCGGGGGTCGGACCCAGTACTTC.